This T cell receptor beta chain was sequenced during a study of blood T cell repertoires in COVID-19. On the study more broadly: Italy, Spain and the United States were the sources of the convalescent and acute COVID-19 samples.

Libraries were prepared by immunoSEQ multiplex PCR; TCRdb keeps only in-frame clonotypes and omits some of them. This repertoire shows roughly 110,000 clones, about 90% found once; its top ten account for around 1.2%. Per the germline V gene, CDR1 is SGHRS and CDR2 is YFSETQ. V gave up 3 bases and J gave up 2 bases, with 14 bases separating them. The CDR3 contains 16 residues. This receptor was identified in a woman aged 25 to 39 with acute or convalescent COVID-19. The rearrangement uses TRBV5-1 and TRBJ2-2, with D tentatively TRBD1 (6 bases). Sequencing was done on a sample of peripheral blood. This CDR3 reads CASSWDLGANTGELFF. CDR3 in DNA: TGCGCCAGCAGCTGGGATTTGGGGGCAAACACCGGGGAGCTGTTTTTT.